These 15 T cell receptor beta chains originate from one sample sequenced in a study of blood T cell repertoires in COVID-19. Measured with immunoSEQ multiplex PCR; TCRdb has only the in-frame clones, and not every one. The top ten clones hold about 10% of a sample with approximately 72,000 clones, 84% of them seen once. The sequenced sample was peripheral blood. Receptor source: a man over 45 with active COVID-19.

The rearrangement uses TRBV29-1 and TRBJ2-7; TRBD2 matches at 7 bases. V lost 7 bases, J lost 3 bases, and 3 bases stayed unmatched. This CDR3 is built from 11 residues. CDR1 and CDR2 (germline): SQVTM, ANQGSEA. CDR3 residues: CSGGSLYEQYF. The CDR3 bases are TGCAGCGGCGGGAGTCTCTACGAGCAGTACTTC.

The chain employs TRBV7-8 and TRBJ2-7; 12 positions match TRBD1. In germline, CDR1 is SGHVS, CDR2 FQNEAQ. V dropped 4 bases and J dropped 7; count of bases not matched to a gene: 11. The CDR3 totals 16 residues. This CDR3 is CASSSAPGQGAGEQYF. Written as DNA, the CDR3 is TGTGCCAGCAGCTCAGCTCCGGGACAGGGGGCGGGGGAGCAGTACTTC. Full variable domain (rest looked up from reference TRBV7-8 and TRBJ2-7): GAGVSQSPRYKVAKRGQDVALRCDPISGHVSLFWYQQALGQGPEFLTYFQNEAQLDKSGLPSDRFFAERPEGSVSTLKIQRTQQEDSAVYLCASSSAPGQGAGEQYFGPGTRLTVT.

The CDR3 reads CASSYSQGYGYTF. The CDR3 DNA follows: TGTGCCAGCAGTTATTCGCAGGGCTATGGCTACACCTTC. V usage is TRBV27 and J usage is TRBJ1-2, with D perhaps matching TRBD1 (5 bases). V was trimmed by 4 bases and J by 4 bases, leaving 10 bases between them. The CDR3 contains 13 residues. Germline V gene sequence: CDR1 MNHEY, CDR2 SMNVEV (reference sequence).

The rearrangement uses TRBV7-2 and TRBJ1-1; D not resolved. The CDR3 is made up of 14 amino acids. V lost 1 base to trimming and J lost 4 bases, with 10 bases between them. Germline V gene lookup returns CDR1 SGHTA and CDR2 FQGNSA. CDR3 region: CASSLVGSRTEAFF. CDR3 coding DNA: TGTGCCAGCAGCTTAGTGGGCAGTCGCACTGAAGCTTTCTTT.

The V gene is TRBV29-1, the J gene TRBJ2-1; perhaps TRBD1 as D (6 bases). With 7 bases removed from V and 13 bases from J, the gap between germline ends came to 20 bases. The CDR3 consists of 12 residues. The germline V gene has CDR1 SQVTM and CDR2 ANQGSEA. The CDR3 sequence is CSAEWVSRGQFF. The CDR3 region has the DNA TGCAGCGCCGAGTGGGTATCCAGGGGTCAGTTCTTC.

The chain couples TRBV6-5 to TRBJ2-7; TRBD2 is a possible D gene (5 bases). Germline V gene data show CDR1 as MNHEY and CDR2 as SVGAGI. V was clipped by 5 bases and J by 3 bases, with 11 bases between them. The CDR3 has 13 amino acids. In DNA, the CDR3 is TGTGCCAGCAGTCCCCTGGACTTCTACGAGCAGTACTTC. Residues: CASSPLDFYEQYF.

The CDR3 nucleotides are TGTGCCAGCAGTTACTCCCGGGACAGAGGGGGTAACACTGAAGCTTTCTTT. Its translation is CASSYSRDRGGNTEAFF. V usage is TRBV6-2 or TRBV6-3 and J usage is TRBJ1-1; TRBD1 agrees at 7 bases. Losses at the gene ends were 0 bases for V and 2 bases for J; bases not matched to a gene: 9. In germline, CDR1 is MNHEY, CDR2 SVGEGT. The CDR3 sequence is 17 residues long.

This chain links TRBV29-1 with TRBJ2-1; 8 nucleotides agree with TRBD1. The CDR3 is 15 amino acids. Germline V lookup: CDR1 SQVTM, CDR2 ANQGSEA. V lost 2 bases to trimming and J lost 9 bases; unmatched junction nucleotides: 12. The CDR3 sequence is CSVESFRTGYGEQFF. DNA of the CDR3: TGCAGCGTTGAAAGTTTCCGGACAGGGTACGGTGAGCAGTTCTTC.

V gene TRBV18 combines with J gene TRBJ2-1; 7 bases are shared with TRBD2. The CDR3 is 14 amino acids. From germline, CDR1 is KGHSH and CDR2 LQKENI. V shed 3 bases, J shed 6 bases, and the junction held 5 bases outside the gene matches. CDR3: CASSPGGSGNEQFF. CDR3 DNA sequence: TGTGCCAGCTCACCGGGCGGGAGCGGCAATGAGCAGTTCTTC. The variable domain in full, completed from reference TRBV18 and TRBJ2-1, reads NAGVMQNPRHLVRRRGQEARLRCSPMKGHSHVYWYRQLPEEGLKFMVYLQKENIIDESGMPKERFSAEFPKEGPSILRIQQVVRGDSAAYFCASSPGGSGNEQFFGPGTRLTVL.

CDR3 protein: CASSLGLQGTDTQYF. The CDR3 DNA follows: TGTGCCAGCAGCTTAGGTTTGCAGGGCACAGATACGCAGTATTTT. This sequence joins TRBV7-9 and TRBJ2-3; unclear D gene. The CDR3 spans 15 residues. In germline, CDR1 is SEHNR, CDR2 FQNEAQ (reference sequence). V lost 1 base, J lost 1 base, and 9 bases lay in between.

The V gene is TRBV2, the J gene TRBJ1-5; D may be TRBD1 (6 bases). The germline V gene encodes CDR1 SNHLY and CDR2 FYNNEI. This CDR3 comprises 15 residues. V was pared by 2 bases and J by 5 bases, with 13 bases between. CDR3 DNA sequence: TGTGCCAGCAGTGAACGCAGGGGAGACGATCAGCCCCAGCATTTT. The encoded protein is CASSERRGDDQPQHF. Drawing the rest from reference TRBV2 and TRBJ1-5, the complete variable domain is EPEVTQTPSHQVTQMGQEVILRCVPISNHLYFYWYRQILGQKVEFLVSFYNNEISEKSEIFDDQFSVERPDGSNFTLKIRSTKLEDSAMYFCASSERRGDDQPQHFGDGTRLSIL.

The CDR3 sequence is CASSLVQEYEAFF. CDR3 nucleotide sequence: TGTGCCAGCAGCTTGGTACAGGAGTATGAAGCTTTCTTT. The gene calls are TRBV5-6 and TRBJ1-1; D is perhaps TRBD1 (5 bases). This CDR3 contains 13 residues. V dropped 0 bases and J dropped 7 bases, with 10 bases sitting between them. Per the germline V gene, CDR1 is SGHDT and CDR2 is YYEEEE.

This chain joins TRBV7-6 and TRBJ1-1; no clear D. Looked up from germline, CDR1 is SGHVS and CDR2 is FNYEAQ. CDR3 length equals 15 residues. The V end was cut by 4 bases, the J end by 5 bases, with 17 bases between. The CDR3 region is CASSSSSIGGTEAFF. Written as DNA, the CDR3 is TGTGCCAGCAGCTCCTCCTCTATTGGCGGGACTGAAGCTTTCTTT.

The chain links TRBV19 to TRBJ2-5; 9 bases fit TRBD1. The V gene's germline CDR1 is LNHDA and CDR2 SQIVND (reference sequence). The V segment lost 2 bases and the J segment 8 bases; nucleotides outside the gene matches: 12. This CDR3 has 16 amino acids. As DNA, the CDR3 is TGTGCCAGTAGTATATTGACAGGGGGACGGGGGAGAACCCAGTACTTC. Its protein product is CASSILTGGRGRTQYF.

The chain has TRBV6-5 and TRBJ1-1, with 12 bases that match TRBD1. V lost 6 bases to trimming and J lost 10 bases; unmatched junction nucleotides: 12. CDR1 and CDR2 from the germline V gene are MNHEY and SVGAGI. The CDR3 spans 15 residues. This CDR3 is CASRALRGQGARAFF. The CDR3 nucleotides read TGTGCCAGCAGGGCATTGAGGGGACAGGGGGCGCGAGCTTTCTTT.